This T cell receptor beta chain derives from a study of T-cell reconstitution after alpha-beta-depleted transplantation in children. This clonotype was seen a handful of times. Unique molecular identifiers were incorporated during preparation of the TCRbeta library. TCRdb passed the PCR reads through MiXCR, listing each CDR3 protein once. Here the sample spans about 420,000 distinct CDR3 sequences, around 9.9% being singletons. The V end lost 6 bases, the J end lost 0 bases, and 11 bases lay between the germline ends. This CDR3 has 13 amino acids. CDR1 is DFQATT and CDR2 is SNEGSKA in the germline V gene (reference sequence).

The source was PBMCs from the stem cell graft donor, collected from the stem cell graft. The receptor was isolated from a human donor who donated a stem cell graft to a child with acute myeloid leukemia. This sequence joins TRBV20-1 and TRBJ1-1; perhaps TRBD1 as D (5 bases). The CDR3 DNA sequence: TGCAGTGCGGGACGGGGGTTGAACACTGAAGCTTTCTTT. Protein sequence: CSAGRGLNTEAFF.